The rows below give T cell receptor beta chains drawn from one sample of a study of beta chain features in type 1 diabetes. Clones were sequenced by immunoSEQ multiplex PCR, and TCRdb holds only the in-frame ones, with some missing. This table holds 680,000 or so clones, roughly 13% found once. Specimen: naive CD4+ T cells from blood. These receptor sequences come from a man younger than 35 with type 1 diabetes. Each CDR3 is given with its conserved first and last residue. Each record gives: V gene, J gene, D gene, clone size, CDR3 DNA, CDR3 protein. D genes are given only for firm matches. Size is stated for part of the rows, as once, few or many counts, or as a class when the clone is expanded.

>TRBV19|TRBJ2-5|.|.
TGTGCCAGTAGTATCACTCGAGAAGAGACCCAGTACTTC
CASSITREETQYF
>TRBV18|TRBJ1-5|TRBD1|.
TGTGCCAGCTCACCAAGGACAGGGGATCAGCCCCAGCATTTT
CASSPRTGDQPQHF
>TRBV10-3|TRBJ2-7|.|.
TGTGCCATCAGTGAGTCGTCCTACGAGCAGTACTTC
CAISESSYEQYF
>TRBV5-1|TRBJ2-7|.|few
TGCGCCAGCAGCTTGGCTCCCAGGGGGGTCTTTGGGGACGAGCAGTACTTC
CASSLAPRGVFGDEQYF
>TRBV4-1|TRBJ1-2|TRBD1|.
TGCGCCAGCAGCCAAGGACAGGGGTATGGCTACACCTTC
CASSQGQGYGYTF
>TRBV10-1|TRBJ2-2|.|.
TGCGCCAGCAGTGATTCGGGTGCAGGGGAATCCGGGGAGCTGTTTTTT
CASSDSGAGESGELFF
>TRBV25-1|TRBJ1-2|.|few
TGTGCCAGCAGTGCAGAAGGGGCCTACGGCTACACCTTC
CASSAEGAYGYTF
>TRBV30|TRBJ2-1|.|.
TGTGCCTGGAGTACCCGCAATGAGCAGTTCTTC
CAWSTRNEQFF
>TRBV4-1|TRBJ1-2|.|few
TGCGCCAGCAGCCAAGATTCGGAGAGAGGCTACACCTTC
CASSQDSERGYTF
>TRBV7-2|TRBJ1-1|.|.
TGTGCCAGCAGCTTGACGACAGTGAACACTGAAGCTTTCTTT
CASSLTTVNTEAFF
>TRBV30|TRBJ2-2|.|.
TGTGCCTGGAGTGTACTAAGTAGGGCCGGGGAGCTGTTTTTT
CAWSVLSRAGELFF
>TRBV25-1|TRBJ2-5|.|few
TGTGCCAGCATGGTCGCAGGGGTCCTGGAGACCCAGTACTTC
CASMVAGVLETQYF
>TRBV7-9|TRBJ2-1|TRBD2|.
TGTGCCAGCACCTCCTTGAGTAGCGGGGGCGATGAGCAGTTCTTC
CASTSLSSGGDEQFF
>TRBV5-1|TRBJ1-5|TRBD1|few
TGCGCCAGCAGCTTGGAAGGGGGCCCTCAGCCCCAGCATTTT
CASSLEGGPQPQHF
>TRBV27|TRBJ1-6|.|.
TGTGCCAGCAGGCCAGATGGGACACCATATAATTCACCCCTCCACTTT
CASRPDGTPYNSPLHF
>TRBV27|TRBJ2-1|TRBD1|few
TGTGCCAGCAGTATGGACAGGGACGGCTACAATGAGCAGTTCTTC
CASSMDRDGYNEQFF
>TRBV25-1|TRBJ2-2|.|.
TGTGCCAGCAGTCCTCCGCGGGACACCGGGGAGCTGTTTTTT
CASSPPRDTGELFF
>TRBV7-9|TRBJ1-2|.|few
TGTGCCAGCAGCCCCGTTCGGGGCTTGAGCTACACCTTC
CASSPVRGLSYTF
>TRBV29-1|TRBJ2-1|.|once
TGCAGCGTTATACGCGGGTCAGGGGCCCAAGCAGGTGAGCAGTTCTTC
CSVIRGSGAQAGEQFF
>TRBV10-3|TRBJ1-2|.|.
TGTGCCATCGGAACAGGGTCGGGTAACTATGGCTACACCTTC
CAIGTGSGNYGYTF
>TRBV6-6|TRBJ2-5|TRBD2|.
TGTGCCAGCAGTTACCGCGCGGGGGGGCACGAGACCCAGTACTTC
CASSYRAGGHETQYF
>TRBV7-9|TRBJ2-7|TRBD1|few
TGTGCCAGCGGCAACCTTAGACAGGGACCGAACGAGCAGTACTTC
CASGNLRQGPNEQYF
>TRBV19|TRBJ1-1|TRBD1|few
TGTGCCAGTAGTAAACAGGGGCCCTTCGAGGACACTGAAGCTTTCTTT
CASSKQGPFEDTEAFF
>TRBV13|TRBJ1-2|.|few
TGTGCCAGCAGCCGCCCCAACCTGGGGGGCTACACCTTC
CASSRPNLGGYTF
>TRBV19|TRBJ2-3|.|.
TGTGCCAGTAGTATTCTTGCCGAGATCACAGATACGCAGTATTTT
CASSILAEITDTQYF
>TRBV2|TRBJ2-1|TRBD2|few
TGTGCCACCCTGCCCGAACTAGCGGGATCCTACAATGAGCAGTTCTTC
CATLPELAGSYNEQFF
>TRBV10-3|TRBJ1-5|.|.
TGTGCCATCAGCGATCCCCGGGGGGCCCCGAATCAGCCCCAGCATTTT
CAISDPRGAPNQPQHF
>TRBV29-1|TRBJ1-3|.|.
TGCAGCGTCTACAGCTCTGGAAACACCATATATTTT
CSVYSSGNTIYF
>TRBV19|TRBJ1-4|.|few
TGTGCCAGTAGTATAGACGGAGGTCGTGAAAAACTGTTTTTT
CASSIDGGREKLFF
>TRBV2|TRBJ2-5|TRBD2|few
TGTGCCAGCAACCCCGGGACTACAATCCAAGAGACCCAGTACTTC
CASNPGTTIQETQYF
>TRBV30|TRBJ2-5|TRBD2|.
TGTGCCTGGAGTGTACCCCCGCGACTAGCGACTGAAGAGACCCAGTACTTC
CAWSVPPRLATEETQYF
>TRBV28|TRBJ2-7|TRBD1|.
TGTGCCAGCAGTCCGTGGGGACAGGGTTCTTTCGGGGAGCAGTACTTC
CASSPWGQGSFGEQYF
>TRBV6-5|TRBJ1-2|.|.
TGTGCCAGCCGCGGGCTTTCCGGCCATGGCTACACCTTC
CASRGLSGHGYTF
>TRBV9|TRBJ1-1|.|.
TGTGCCAGCAGCCCCCAACCGGGAGTGAACACTGAAGCTTTCTTT
CASSPQPGVNTEAFF
>TRBV28|TRBJ2-6|.|.
TGTGCCAGCAGCCCCATGGGCGCCGGCGGTGCCAACGTCCTGACTTTC
CASSPMGAGGANVLTF
>TRBV7-6|TRBJ2-2|TRBD1|few
TGTGCCAGCAGCCCCCAGACAGGGGCCGGGGAGCTGTTTTTT
CASSPQTGAGELFF
>TRBV7-9|TRBJ1-6|TRBD1|few
TGTGCCAGCAGCTGGACAGGGACTAGCTCCTATAATTCACCCCTCCACTTT
CASSWTGTSSYNSPLHF
>TRBV30|TRBJ1-4|.|few
TGTGCCTGGAGTTTTGGCCAGGGTCGGGCTAATGAAAAACTGTTTTTT
CAWSFGQGRANEKLFF
>TRBV2|TRBJ2-3|TRBD1|.
TGTGCCAGCACCTGGGACAGATACACAGATACGCAGTATTTT
CASTWDRYTDTQYF
>TRBV27|TRBJ2-1|.|.
TGTGCCAGCAGCCCCGAACCCGCGACGTACAATGAGCAGTTCTTC
CASSPEPATYNEQFF
>TRBV30|TRBJ1-2|.|few
TGTGCCGCTGGTCAGGGGAACTATGGCTACACCTTC
CAAGQGNYGYTF
>TRBV27|TRBJ1-4|.|few
TGTGCCAGCGCCTTCAGTGGGGGAGATAATGAAAAACTGTTTTTT
CASAFSGGDNEKLFF
>TRBV19|TRBJ2-3|.|.
TGTGCCACCAATTCGTGGACAGCCACAGATACGCAGTATTTT
CATNSWTATDTQYF
>TRBV30|TRBJ2-1|.|few
TGTGCCTGGACCTCGAGACTGAATGAGCAGTTCTTC
CAWTSRLNEQFF
>TRBV7-9|TRBJ1-2|.|few
TGTGCCAGCAGCTCCGACTGGGGTGGCGGCTACACCTTC
CASSSDWGGGYTF
>TRBV10-3|TRBJ1-2|.|few
TGTGCCATCAGTGACGGCAGGGGCGTAGGCTACACCTTC
CAISDGRGVGYTF
>TRBV6-6|TRBJ2-1|.|few
TGTGCCAGCACCGAACAGGGTGGTATGGGCAATGAGCAGTTCTTC
CASTEQGGMGNEQFF
>TRBV5-1|TRBJ2-5|TRBD2|few
TGCGCCAGCAGCTCCACCTGGACTAGCGGGGGGCGGCAAGAGACCCAGTACTTC
CASSSTWTSGGRQETQYF
>TRBV5-1|TRBJ2-5|.|.
TGCGCCAGCGCGTTAAATGAAGAGACCCAGTACTTC
CASALNEETQYF
>TRBV7-2|TRBJ2-5|TRBD2|few
TGTGCCAGCAGCTCGAGACTAGCCGCGGAGACCCAGTACTTC
CASSSRLAAETQYF
>TRBV28|TRBJ2-5|.|few
TGTGCCAGCAGCTCCGGGAGAGAGACCCAGTACTTC
CASSSGRETQYF
>TRBV2|TRBJ2-5|TRBD2|few
TGTGCCAGCAGTGACCACGCGGGGGGGCCGGAGACCCAGTACTTC
CASSDHAGGPETQYF
>TRBV28|TRBJ1-1|.|few
TGTGCCAGCAGCGCGGGGGGGACTGAAGCTTTCTTT
CASSAGGTEAFF
>TRBV15|TRBJ1-5|.|.
TGTGCCACCAGCAGAGATCGTAATCCCCAGCATTTT
CATSRDRNPQHF
>TRBV7-9|TRBJ1-5|TRBD1|.
TGTGCCAGCAGCCCCGGGACAGGCGGCAATCAGCCCCAGCATTTT
CASSPGTGGNQPQHF
>TRBV5-1|TRBJ2-1|.|.
TGCGCCAGCAGCCCGAACGTGGAAGAGCAGTTCTTC
CASSPNVEEQFF
>TRBV28|TRBJ2-1|TRBD1|.
TGTGCCAGCAGGCAACAGGGGGATGAGCAGTTCTTC
CASRQQGDEQFF
>TRBV5-4|TRBJ2-3|.|.
TGTGCCAGCAGCTTGAATCGGGGAACAGATACGCAGTATTTT
CASSLNRGTDTQYF
>TRBV30|TRBJ1-2|.|.
TGTGCCTGGAGCCTCGGGGGGTTAAAGGGCTACACCTTC
CAWSLGGLKGYTF
>TRBV7-7|TRBJ2-5|TRBD1|.
TGTGCTAGCAGCGTAGGGACAGCGTTTTCAGAGACCCAGTACTTC
CASSVGTAFSETQYF